Listed below are T cell receptor beta chains from one sample, sequenced in a study of cytomegalovirus exposure and HLA in healthy donors. Some clones are missing from TCRdb's copy, which holds only in-frame ones; the method was immunoSEQ multiplex PCR. The table lists under 400,000 clones, roughly 88% of them singletons. The sequenced material came from PBMCs. The origin of the receptors is a young woman in good health and CMV-seronegative. CDR3s include the opening cysteine and the closing phenylalanine or tryptophan. D genes are given only for firm matches. The size field is filled for only some rows; it gives once, few, many or a size class.

v_gene: TRBV27; abundance: NA; d_gene: NA; j_gene: TRBJ2-1; CDR3nt: TGTGCCAGCAGTTTCAACAGGGGAGGCAATGAGCAGTTCTTC; CDR3aa: CASSFNRGGNEQFF
v_gene: TRBV6-1; abundance: NA; d_gene: NA; j_gene: TRBJ2-4; CDR3nt: TGTGCCAGCAGTGAGGGGGACATATCCTTAGCCAAAAACATTCAGTACTTC; CDR3aa: CASSEGDISLAKNIQYF
v_gene: TRBV30; abundance: NA; d_gene: TRBD1; j_gene: TRBJ2-7; CDR3nt: TGTGCCTGGAACAGGGGGCAAGGGGAGTACGAGCAGTACTTC; CDR3aa: CAWNRGQGEYEQYF
v_gene: TRBV6-5; abundance: NA; d_gene: TRBD1; j_gene: TRBJ1-1; CDR3nt: TGTGCCAGCAGTTCCGGGACAGGTGAAGCTTTCTTT; CDR3aa: CASSSGTGEAFF
v_gene: TRBV5-1; abundance: few; d_gene: TRBD1; j_gene: TRBJ1-1; CDR3nt: TGCGCCAGCAGCTCCGTAGGGACACCCCAGGGGGACACTGAAGCTTTCTTT; CDR3aa: CASSSVGTPQGDTEAFF
v_gene: TRBV5-1; abundance: NA; d_gene: NA; j_gene: TRBJ1-6; CDR3nt: TGCGCCAGCAGCTTGTTGGCAGGACAGAATTCACCCCTCCACTTT; CDR3aa: CASSLLAGQNSPLHF
v_gene: TRBV28; abundance: NA; d_gene: TRBD2; j_gene: TRBJ2-7; CDR3nt: TGTGCCAGCAGTTCCCCTGGACTTAGCGGGGGGGCAGTTTCTCTCGAGCAGTACTTC; CDR3aa: CASSSPGLSGGAVSLEQYF
v_gene: TRBV4-1; abundance: NA; d_gene: TRBD2; j_gene: TRBJ2-5; CDR3nt: TGCGCCAGCAGCCAGGACAGGGGTTCTAGCGGGGGGGCCAGAGAGACCCAGTACTTC; CDR3aa: CASSQDRGSSGGARETQYF
v_gene: TRBV11-2; abundance: few; d_gene: NA; j_gene: TRBJ2-3; CDR3nt: TGTGCCAGCAGCATCACCGGGGGTACGCAGTATTTT; CDR3aa: CASSITGGTQYF
v_gene: TRBV7-3; abundance: NA; d_gene: NA; j_gene: TRBJ2-1; CDR3nt: TGTGCCAGCAGCTCCCCGGGGGGCGAATACAATGAGCAGTTCTTC; CDR3aa: CASSSPGGEYNEQFF
v_gene: TRBV6-5; abundance: NA; d_gene: NA; j_gene: TRBJ2-3; CDR3nt: TGTGCCAGCAGTTCTGAGCTGGTTCCACGCACAGATACGCAGTATTTT; CDR3aa: CASSSELVPRTDTQYF
v_gene: TRBV6-1; abundance: NA; d_gene: NA; j_gene: TRBJ1-6; CDR3nt: TGTGCCAGCAGTGACGGGGAGGGGAGTTCACCCCTCCACTTT; CDR3aa: CASSDGEGSSPLHF
v_gene: TRBV6-1; abundance: many; d_gene: TRBD1; j_gene: TRBJ1-2; CDR3nt: TGTGCCAGCAGTGAAGTGACAGGGGGCAACTATGGCTACACCTTC; CDR3aa: CASSEVTGGNYGYTF
v_gene: TRBV30; abundance: NA; d_gene: NA; j_gene: TRBJ1-5; CDR3nt: TGTGCTTTAATGGGGCCGAATCAGCCCCAGCATTTT; CDR3aa: CALMGPNQPQHF
v_gene: TRBV2; abundance: NA; d_gene: TRBD2; j_gene: TRBJ2-1; CDR3nt: TGTGCCAGCAGTGAGGAGAGCGGGGGGGCCGTGAGTGAGCAGTTCTTC; CDR3aa: CASSEESGGAVSEQFF
v_gene: TRBV5-1; abundance: NA; d_gene: NA; j_gene: TRBJ2-1; CDR3nt: TGCGCCAGCAGCTTGGAATTGCTTCGGGAGCAGTTCTTC; CDR3aa: CASSLELLREQFF
v_gene: TRBV28; abundance: NA; d_gene: TRBD1; j_gene: TRBJ2-3; CDR3nt: TGTGCCAGCAGATCTGACAGGGGGAGGGCGGGGTGGAGCACAGATACGCAGTATTTT; CDR3aa: CASRSDRGRAGWSTDTQYF
v_gene: TRBV6-1; abundance: NA; d_gene: NA; j_gene: TRBJ1-5; CDR3nt: TGTGCCAGCAGTAAGACCCAGGGGAATCAGCCCCAGCATTTT; CDR3aa: CASSKTQGNQPQHF
v_gene: TRBV27; abundance: NA; d_gene: TRBD1; j_gene: TRBJ1-1; CDR3nt: TGTGCCAGCAGGACCAGGGACAGCTTGAACACTGAAGCTTTCTTT; CDR3aa: CASRTRDSLNTEAFF
v_gene: TRBV30; abundance: NA; d_gene: TRBD1; j_gene: TRBJ2-3; CDR3nt: TGTGCCTGGAATCCGGGACAGGGTGCAGATACGCAGTATTTT; CDR3aa: CAWNPGQGADTQYF
v_gene: TRBV7-9; abundance: NA; d_gene: NA; j_gene: TRBJ1-3; CDR3nt: TGTGCCAGCAGCCCCCGGGGGTCTGGAAACACCATATATTTT; CDR3aa: CASSPRGSGNTIYF
v_gene: TRBV6-5; abundance: NA; d_gene: NA; j_gene: TRBJ1-4; CDR3nt: TGTGCCAGCAGTTACTCGACAGGACCTAATGAAAAACTGTTTTTT; CDR3aa: CASSYSTGPNEKLFF
v_gene: TRBV6-1; abundance: few; d_gene: TRBD2; j_gene: TRBJ2-7; CDR3nt: TGTGCCAGCAGTGAAATCGGGGGGAACTCCTACGAGCAGTACTTC; CDR3aa: CASSEIGGNSYEQYF
v_gene: TRBV5-5; abundance: few; d_gene: NA; j_gene: TRBJ1-5; CDR3nt: TGTGCCAGCAGCTTGGCAGGGGGCAATCAGCCCCAGCATTTT; CDR3aa: CASSLAGGNQPQHF
v_gene: TRBV5-1; abundance: NA; d_gene: TRBD1; j_gene: TRBJ1-4; CDR3nt: TGCGCCAGCAGCTTGTCCGGACAGGGGGCAATTGATGAAAAACTGTTTTTT; CDR3aa: CASSLSGQGAIDEKLFF
v_gene: TRBV5-4; abundance: NA; d_gene: NA; j_gene: TRBJ2-1; CDR3nt: TGTGCCAGCAGCTTGGTGGGGGCCTATGAGCAGTTCTTC; CDR3aa: CASSLVGAYEQFF
v_gene: TRBV6-1; abundance: once; d_gene: NA; j_gene: TRBJ1-5; CDR3nt: TGTGCCAGCAGTGAACCCTCAGGGTACAATCAGCCCCAGCATTTT; CDR3aa: CASSEPSGYNQPQHF
v_gene: TRBV7-6; abundance: once; d_gene: NA; j_gene: TRBJ2-3; CDR3nt: TGTGCCAGCAGCTACGTGGTGGCCAGCACAGATACGCAGTATTTT; CDR3aa: CASSYVVASTDTQYF
v_gene: TRBV4-1; abundance: NA; d_gene: TRBD1; j_gene: TRBJ2-7; CDR3nt: TGCGCCAGCAGCCAAGCCTCAGGGGGCTATTACGAGCAGTACTTC; CDR3aa: CASSQASGGYYEQYF
v_gene: TRBV2; abundance: NA; d_gene: NA; j_gene: TRBJ2-1; CDR3nt: TGTGCCAGCAGTGTGAGCGTCTCCAACTACAATGAGCAGTTCTTC; CDR3aa: CASSVSVSNYNEQFF
v_gene: TRBV28; abundance: NA; d_gene: TRBD1; j_gene: TRBJ2-7; CDR3nt: TGTGCCAGCAGTTTATGGGACAGGGGTTACGAGCAGTACTTC; CDR3aa: CASSLWDRGYEQYF
v_gene: TRBV2; abundance: NA; d_gene: NA; j_gene: TRBJ1-1; CDR3nt: TGTGCCAGCAGTGATAGGGGCCCTAGCACTGAAGCTTTCTTT; CDR3aa: CASSDRGPSTEAFF
v_gene: TRBV2; abundance: NA; d_gene: NA; j_gene: TRBJ2-3; CDR3nt: TGTGCCAGCAGTGCGACAGAGATAGGGACAGATACGCAGTATTTT; CDR3aa: CASSATEIGTDTQYF
v_gene: TRBV6-1; abundance: NA; d_gene: NA; j_gene: TRBJ2-7; CDR3nt: TGTGCCAGCAGTGAAACCCTGTACAGGTCCTACGAGCAGTACTTC; CDR3aa: CASSETLYRSYEQYF
v_gene: TRBV6-4; abundance: NA; d_gene: TRBD2; j_gene: TRBJ2-1; CDR3nt: TGTGCCAGTCGTTTCCTAGCGGGAGAAACCAATGAGCAGTTCTTC; CDR3aa: CASRFLAGETNEQFF
v_gene: TRBV28; abundance: NA; d_gene: NA; j_gene: TRBJ1-2; CDR3nt: TGTGCCAGCGGCTGGGCTTTGCTTCACTATGGCTACACCTTC; CDR3aa: CASGWALLHYGYTF
v_gene: TRBV4-1; abundance: NA; d_gene: NA; j_gene: TRBJ1-2; CDR3nt: TGCGCCAGCAGCCAAGAAAGTGACAATAACTATGGCTACACCTTC; CDR3aa: CASSQESDNNYGYTF
v_gene: TRBV6-6; abundance: NA; d_gene: NA; j_gene: TRBJ1-1; CDR3nt: TGTGCCAGCAGTTATCGGGGGTCACGCGTTGAAGCTTTCTTT; CDR3aa: CASSYRGSRVEAFF
v_gene: TRBV15; abundance: NA; d_gene: TRBD1; j_gene: TRBJ2-7; CDR3nt: TGTGCCACCAGCAGACTACAGGGGCACATTGACGAGCAGTACTTC; CDR3aa: CATSRLQGHIDEQYF
v_gene: TRBV29-1; abundance: NA; d_gene: NA; j_gene: TRBJ2-3; CDR3nt: TGCAGCGTTGAGGGACTTCAGGGAGGTTCAGATACGCAGTATTTT; CDR3aa: CSVEGLQGGSDTQYF
v_gene: TRBV27; abundance: NA; d_gene: NA; j_gene: TRBJ2-7; CDR3nt: TGTGCCAGCAGCCTGGCGGGACCCGACTACGAGCAGTACTTC; CDR3aa: CASSLAGPDYEQYF
v_gene: TRBV2; abundance: NA; d_gene: TRBD1; j_gene: TRBJ1-5; CDR3nt: TGTGCCAGCAGTGACCTAGGACAGGGCGAGGTAGGCAATCAGCCCCAGCATTTT; CDR3aa: CASSDLGQGEVGNQPQHF
v_gene: TRBV30; abundance: once; d_gene: TRBD1; j_gene: TRBJ1-1; CDR3nt: TGTGCCTGGAGTGCTTGGGACAGAAACACTGAAGCTTTCTTT; CDR3aa: CAWSAWDRNTEAFF